The clone carrying this T cell receptor beta chain was seen ten or more times. The sample originates from a study of regulatory T cells in long-lasting Graves disease. Overall study: Newly diagnosed Graves' patients had taken antithyroid drugs under 3 months.

Building the TCR beta libraries relied on iRepertoire HTBI primers, and CDR3 regions underwent Arm-PCR. TCRdb re-derived calls from the multiplex PCR reads in MiXCR, one entry per CDR3 protein. The repertoire has under 700,000 distinct CDR3 sequences, around 16% of them found once; the top ten carry roughly 25%. Specified time point: newly diagnosed GD, antithyroid drugs for less than 3 months. PBMC-extracted RNA yielded the TCR library. Trimming shortened V by 6 bases and J by 0 bases, and 8 bases separated the two germline ends. The length of the CDR3 is 13 residues. This sample also appeared in a second study, on T cells in Graves' hyperthyroidism and ophthalmopathy. As that report states: The primer set for the first-round RT-PCR of the TCR CDR3 was HTBI.

This sequence originates from a woman aged 35-65 years with Graves disease. This chain connects TRBV12-3 or TRBV12-4 to TRBJ1-1; a possible D gene is TRBD1 (5 bases). This sample comprised peripheral blood mononuclear cells (PBMCs), obtained at new diagnosis, from a patient treated with antithyroid drugs. The CDR3 spells CASRGGVNTEAFF. The CDR3 nucleotides read TGTGCCAGCAGGGGGGGAGTGAACACTGAAGCTTTCTTT.